These 25 T cell receptor beta chains share one sample of origin, sequenced in a study of T cell therapy after organ transplantation (dated 2019 in TCRdb). These receptors lack a known antigen. The library was built by means of the immunoSEQ multiplex PCR assay. As stored in TCRdb, this immuneACCESS dataset retains in-frame rearrangements with V and J assigned. A fraction of the clones does not appear; measured against another copy, unresolved V genes explain less than half of the discrepancy, and the remainder lacks a known reason. Here the sample has over 20,000 clones; 80% to 85% occur a single time. The ten largest clones represent 35% to 40% of the sample. Interpreted using the paper, the time point label stands for: 20-29 weeks after completion of therapy. Source: CD8+ T cells from blood, taken after autologous CMV-specific T cell therapy. These receptors came from a human patient who had received a solid organ transplant and had CMV disease. Some T cells seen after a transplant may have their origin in the graft donor.

The genes are TRBV7-5 and TRBJ1-1. TRBV7-5 is an annotated pseudogene. The CDR3 has 15 residues. CDR3 in amino acids: CARSPPVLGETEAFF. As DNA, the CDR3 is TGTGCCAGAAGTCCTCCTGTTTTGGGGGAAACTGAAGCTTTCTTT.

The rearrangement uses TRBV2 and TRBJ2-1, with TRBD2 matching over 8 bases. Germline values: CDR1 SNHLY, CDR2 FYNNEI. The CDR3 is 12 residues long. Unmatched junction bases numbered 3, after V lost 8 bases and J lost 6 bases. The CDR3 reads CASGAGGNEQFF. CDR3 sequence (DNA): TGTGCCAGCGGGGCGGGAGGCAATGAGCAGTTCTTC.

The CDR3 spells CASSEDLLNTGELFF. The CDR3 DNA sequence: TGTGCCAGCAGTGAAGACTTACTAAACACCGGGGAGCTGTTTTTT. This sequence joins TRBV25-1 and TRBJ2-2; D gene unclear. The CDR3 extends over 15 amino acids. Germline-derived CDR1 and CDR2 are MGHDK and SYGVNS. Trimming cost V 2 bases and J 2 bases, with 9 bases left between them. Complete variable domain (other parts from reference TRBV25-1 and TRBJ2-2): EADIYQTPRYLVIGTGKKITLECSQTMGHDKMYWYQQDPGMELHLIHYSYGVNSTEKGDLSSESTVSRIRTEHFPLTLESARPSHTSQYLCASSEDLLNTGELFFGEGSRLTVL.

The V call is TRBV2, the J call TRBJ2-7; the match to TRBD2 covers 8 bases. J lost 7 bases, V lost 3 bases, and 11 bases had no gene match. The CDR3 extends over 15 amino acids. The germline V gene has CDR1 SNHLY and CDR2 FYNNEI. The CDR3 region has the DNA TGTGCCAGCAGTGACCCAGCGGGAGAGTCTGAGGAGCAGTACTTC. Protein product: CASSDPAGESEEQYF.

The chain recombines TRBV20-1 with TRBJ1-1, with D maybe TRBD1 (5 bases). The CDR3 length is 11 residues. Germline V lookup: CDR1 DFQATT, CDR2 SNEGSKA (reference sequence). DNA for the CDR3: TGCAGCGGGACGGCCTCCGACGAAGCTTTCTTT. Translated: CSGTASDEAFF.

The chain employs TRBV5-8 and TRBJ2-7; perhaps D is TRBD1 or TRBD2 (5 bases each). Germline lookup yields CDR1 SGHTS and CDR2 YDEGEE. The CDR3 runs to 14 residues. Trimming cost V 4 bases and J 3 bases, with 14 bases left between them. CDR3 DNA sequence: TGTGCCAGCAGCCGAGGGGACGCCGACTACGAGCAGTACTTC. This sequence encodes CASSRGDADYEQYF.

The chain carries TRBV7-9 and TRBJ1-1; the D gene is possibly TRBD1 (5 bases). CDR1 and CDR2 from the germline V gene are SEHNR and FQNEAQ (reference sequence). This CDR3 spans 15 amino acids. V lost 1 base and J 2 bases, leaving 11 bases between the germline ends. The CDR3 DNA reads TGTGCCAGCAGCTTAGAGGGGAGGTATAACACTGAAGCTTTCTTT. This codes for CASSLEGRYNTEAFF.

The CDR3 loop reads CASSPLGRGNQPQHF. CDR3 DNA: TGTGCCAGCAGCCCTTTGGGGAGAGGGAATCAGCCCCAGCATTTT. This chain connects TRBV7-2 to TRBJ1-5; no reliable D call. The CDR3 is 15 residues long. Per the germline V gene, CDR1 is SGHTA and CDR2 is FQGNSA. The V gene lost 5 bases and the J gene lost 4 bases, with 15 bases spanning the gap.

This clone rates as large. The V and J genes are TRBV13 and TRBJ2-4; D might be TRBD2 (6 bases). The V and J ends lost 8 bases and 5 bases respectively, with 10 bases between them. CDR1 is PRHDT, CDR2 FYEKMQ, per germline (reference sequence). The CDR3 is 12 residues long. CDR3 amino acids: CASSGGENIQYF. In nucleotides, the CDR3 is TGTGCCAGCTCCGGGGGAGAAAACATTCAGTACTTC.

The chain recombines TRBV6-5 with TRBJ2-2, with TRBD2 as a possible D gene (6 bases). This CDR3 comprises 13 residues. V lost 6 bases and J 1 base, leaving 6 bases between the germline ends. In germline, CDR1 is MNHEY, CDR2 SVGAGI. The CDR3: CASRGGNTGELFF. In nucleotides, the CDR3 is TGTGCCAGCAGGGGGGGGAACACCGGGGAGCTGTTTTTT.

This clone was seen only once. The rearrangement links TRBV15 to TRBJ1-5, with a possible D match to TRBD1 (6 bases). The germline V gene has CDR1 LNHNV and CDR2 YYDKDF (reference sequence). This CDR3 is 17 amino acids long. Trimming took off 3 bases at V and 7 bases at J, with 22 bases between the two ends. CDR3 bases: TGTGCCACCAGCAGTCTAGAGAGGGCTGGGGGCGGGCAGCCCCAGCATTTT. Translated: CATSSLERAGGGQPQHF.

This chain uses TRBV15 with TRBJ1-6; 8 bases align to TRBD1. Germline V gene lookup returns CDR1 LNHNV and CDR2 YYDKDF (reference sequence). The CDR3 has 14 residues. Trimming cost V 4 bases and J 7 bases; bases outside gene matches: 3. The CDR3 DNA follows: TGTGCCACCAGCACAGGACAGGGCAATTCACCCCTCCACTTT. This encodes CATSTGQGNSPLHF.

The J gene is TRBJ2-7, the V gene TRBV6-6; 8 bases are a match to TRBD2. Trimming took 7 bases from V and 6 from J; bases not matched to a gene: 8. CDR1 is MNHNY, CDR2 SVGAGI, per germline (reference sequence). This CDR3 has 13 residues. The CDR3 coding sequence is TGTGCCAGCATGTTGCGGGGGGCGGTCGAGCAGTACTTC. Translating gives CASMLRGAVEQYF.

This clone was seen only once. The V and J genes are TRBV7-3 and TRBJ1-4; maybe TRBD1 (5 bases). The CDR3 extends over 16 amino acids. The V gene's germline CDR1 is SGHTA and CDR2 FQGTGA. Trimming left V 5 bases short and J 4 bases short, with 17 bases between. CDR3 bases: TGTGCCAGCAGCCCGGGGGTGACAGTCGTTAATGAAAAACTGTTTTTT. Protein sequence: CASSPGVTVVNEKLFF.

J is TRBJ1-1 and V is TRBV4-1; 10 bases are shared with TRBD1. CDR3 length: 16 residues. Germline lookup yields CDR1 MGHRA and CDR2 YSYEKL. V dropped 1 base and J dropped 5; count of bases not matched to a gene: 7. CDR3 loop: CASSQVGQGSGTEAFF. The CDR3 bases are TGCGCCAGCAGCCAAGTGGGACAGGGGAGTGGAACTGAAGCTTTCTTT.

V and J are TRBV9 and TRBJ2-1; 9 positions match TRBD2. CDR1 and CDR2 (germline): SGDLS, YYNGEE. CDR3 size: 17 residues. V lost 2 bases, J lost 3 bases, and 9 bases stayed unmatched. The CDR3 region is CASSVPRGRGGYNEQFF. The CDR3 DNA follows: TGTGCCAGCAGCGTGCCCCGTGGGCGGGGGGGCTACAATGAGCAGTTCTTC. The variable domain in full, with the rest retrieved from reference TRBV9 and TRBJ2-1, is DSGVTQTPKHLITATGQRVTLRCSPRSGDLSVYWYQQSLDQGLQFLIQYYNGEERAKGNILERFSAQQFPDLHSELNLSSLELGDSALYFCASSVPRGRGGYNEQFFGPGTRLTVL.

The V call is TRBV6-5, the J call TRBJ2-1, with TRBD2 matching 7 bases. The V segment lost 4 bases and the J segment 9 bases; nucleotides outside the gene matches: 6. Per germline, CDR1 MNHEY and CDR2 SVGAGI. This CDR3 spans 13 amino acids. The CDR3 loop is CASSWREWGEQFF. The CDR3, as DNA: TGTGCCAGCAGTTGGCGGGAGTGGGGTGAGCAGTTCTTC.

This clone has more than one count but fewer than ten. Within the sample, other DNA sequences also encode this same CDR3. In nucleotides, the CDR3 is TGTGCCAGCAGTTACAAGGACAGTTCTGCCGGGGAGCTGTTTTTT. Translation: CASSYKDSSAGELFF. V gene TRBV6-5 combines with J gene TRBJ2-2, with D maybe TRBD1 (6 bases). Per the germline V gene, CDR1 is MNHEY and CDR2 is SVGAGI. The CDR3 runs 15 residues. Trimming shortened V by 2 bases and J by 6 bases, and 13 bases separated the two germline ends.

This rearrangement joins TRBV27 to TRBJ2-2; 13 bases are a match to TRBD2. The CDR3 totals 16 residues. The trim removed 7 bases at V and 4 bases at J, leaving 6 bases unmatched. Germline CDR1 reads MNHEY; CDR2 reads SMNVEV (reference sequence). The CDR3 DNA sequence: TGTGCCAGCACCTGGGGACTAGCGGGACCCACCGGGGAGCTGTTTTTT. Its translation: CASTWGLAGPTGELFF.

The gene calls are TRBV19 and TRBJ2-1; 7 bases are a match to TRBD2. V lost 5 bases to trimming and J lost 9 bases; unmatched junction nucleotides: 7. CDR3 size: 13 residues. CDR1 and CDR2 (germline): LNHDA, SQIVND (reference sequence). CDR3 bases: TGTGCCAGTAGTGCCACTAGCGTGGGTGAGCAGTTCTTC. As protein: CASSATSVGEQFF.

As to this clone: The sample contains more than one DNA sequence encoding this CDR3. This sequence joins TRBV6-5 and TRBJ1-1, with a possible D match to TRBD1 (5 bases). The CDR3 length is 13 residues. Germline values: CDR1 MNHEY, CDR2 SVGAGI. Trimming took off 5 bases at V and 3 bases at J, with 10 bases between the two ends. The CDR3 nucleotides read TGTGCCAGCAGTCACCGGGGGTACACTGAAGCTTTCTTT. It codes for CASSHRGYTEAFF.

The chain is built from TRBV16 and TRBJ1-5; tentative D call: TRBD1 (6 bases). The CDR3 sequence is 14 residues long. V shed 3 bases and J shed 5 bases, with 11 bases lying between them. Germline values: CDR1 KGHSY, CDR2 FQNENV. Here the CDR3 DNA reads TGTGCCAGCAGCCAGGACAGACCCTATCAGCCCCAGCATTTT. Translating gives CASSQDRPYQPQHF.

As DNA, the CDR3 is TGTGCCACCTCGATTAGCACTGAAGCTTTCTTT. Translating gives CATSISTEAFF. V usage is TRBV10-3 and J usage is TRBJ1-1; D unclear. This CDR3 contains 11 residues. Trimming stripped 10 bases from V and 4 bases from J, with 10 bases between. Germline V gene sequence: CDR1 ENHRY, CDR2 SYGVKD.

The chain employs TRBV7-3 and TRBJ2-1; no clear D gene. Germline-derived CDR1 and CDR2 are SGHTA and FQGTGA. Trimming removed 11 bases at V and 6 bases at J, with 17 bases between. This CDR3 contains 13 residues. The CDR3 DNA sequence: TGTGCCGGTAAAGGGCTACGACGCAATGAGCAGTTCTTC. Amino acids: CAGKGLRRNEQFF.

The chain recombines TRBV2 with TRBJ2-1; D call uncertain. V was pared by 4 bases and J by 4 bases, with 5 bases between. The germline gives CDR1 SNHLY, CDR2 FYNNEI. The CDR3 runs to 12 residues. The CDR3, as DNA: TGTGCCAGCAGTGCGGTGTACAATGAGCAGTTCTTC. Its translation: CASSAVYNEQFF.